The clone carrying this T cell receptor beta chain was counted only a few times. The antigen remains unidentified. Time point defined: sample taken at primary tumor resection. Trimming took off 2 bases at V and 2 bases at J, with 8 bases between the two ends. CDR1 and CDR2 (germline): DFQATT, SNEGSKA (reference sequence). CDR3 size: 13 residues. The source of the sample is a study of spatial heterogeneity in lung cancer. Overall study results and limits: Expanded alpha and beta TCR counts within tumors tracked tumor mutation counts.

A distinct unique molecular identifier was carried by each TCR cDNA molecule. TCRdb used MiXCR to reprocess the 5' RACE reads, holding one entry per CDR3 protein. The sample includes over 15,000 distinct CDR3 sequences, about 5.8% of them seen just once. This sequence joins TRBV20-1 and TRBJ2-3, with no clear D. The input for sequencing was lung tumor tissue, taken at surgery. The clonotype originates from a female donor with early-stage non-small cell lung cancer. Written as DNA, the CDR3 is TGCAGTGCTAGACGGGTTACCACAGATACGCAGTATTTT. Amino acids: CSARRVTTDTQYF.